This T cell receptor (beta chain) was sequenced for a study of blood T cell repertoires in COVID-19. Study in general: Researchers got acute and convalescent COVID-19 samples from the United States, Italy and Spain. From T cells, B-cell-depleted T cells, or PBMCs came the material, which was cDNA or gDNA.

The protocol was immunoSEQ multiplex PCR, while the TCRdb copy is restricted to in-frame clones and leaves out a portion. In the table there are around 700,000 clones, 90% of which are singletons. The receptor comes from a young woman with acute or convalescent COVID-19. Sequencing was done on a sample of peripheral blood.

The CDR3 DNA reads as TGCGCCAGCAGCTCCCTGACAGGGGGGACGGGGAACACTGAAGCTTTCTTT. Protein product: CASSSLTGGTGNTEAFF. The chain is built from TRBV5-1 and TRBJ1-1; 9 positions agree with TRBD1. The CDR3 sequence is 17 residues long. The V gene's germline CDR1 is SGHRS and CDR2 YFSETQ. The trim removed 3 bases at V and 1 base at J, leaving 10 bases unmatched.